The 23 T cell receptor beta chains reported below all come from one sample, sequenced in a study of blood T cell repertoires in COVID-19. Method: immunoSEQ multiplex PCR; TCRdb's copy keeps in-frame clones and lacks some. This sample carries roughly 350,000 clones, about nine tenths of them seen once, and the ten largest clones take about 6.9%. The sample consisted of peripheral blood. Every receptor here comes from a woman aged 50 to 60 with COVID-19, enrolled during active disease.

The chain uses TRBV6-2 or TRBV6-3 and TRBJ2-5; 12 positions agree with TRBD1. The CDR3 covers 16 residues. CDR1 is MNHEY, CDR2 SVGEGT, per germline. Trimming took 4 bases from V and 4 from J; bases not matched to a gene: 7. CDR3 nucleotide sequence: TGTGCCAGCAGTTCCCACCGGGACAGGGGGCGAGAGACCCAGTACTTC. This codes for CASSSHRDRGRETQYF.

The chain recombines TRBV29-1 with TRBJ1-4; the match to TRBD1 covers 8 bases. Germline-derived CDR1 and CDR2 are SQVTM and ANQGSEA. The V gene end was trimmed by 7 bases and the J gene end by 6 bases; junction bases not matched to a gene: 10. The length of the CDR3 is 14 residues. CDR3 DNA: TGCAGCGCTTCGTCCGGGACAGGCTATGAAAAACTGTTTTTT. This gives the protein CSASSGTGYEKLFF.

The chain recombines TRBV4-2 with TRBJ1-2, with 9 bases aligning to TRBD1. This CDR3 contains 18 residues. J was trimmed by 3 bases and V by 0 bases; bases with no gene match: 11. Germline V CDR1 and CDR2: LGHNA, YNFKEQ. The CDR3 reads CASSQDTGGQGWYYGYTF. CDR3 coding DNA: TGTGCCAGCAGCCAAGATACCGGGGGACAGGGCTGGTACTATGGCTACACCTTC.

The table lists this clone with a few counts. The chain is built from TRBV19 and TRBJ1-5; weak D call: TRBD1 (5 bases). The CDR3 runs 14 residues. Trimming left V 8 bases short and J 6 bases short, with 17 bases between. Germline CDR1 is LNHDA and CDR2 is SQIVND (reference sequence). The CDR3 DNA reads as TGTGCCAGTCGCTTCGGGGGAACGGGTCAGCCCCAGCATTTT. It is translated as CASRFGGTGQPQHF.

The chain recombines TRBV19 with TRBJ2-7, with a tentative D call TRBD2 (6 bases). Trimming removed 4 bases at V and 0 bases at J, with 16 bases between. CDR3 length: 16 amino acids. Germline loops: CDR1 LNHDA, CDR2 SQIVND (reference sequence). The CDR3 spells CASSKGMAGSSYEQYF. CDR3 DNA sequence: TGTGCCAGTAGTAAGGGAATGGCGGGAAGCTCCTACGAGCAGTACTTC.

V is TRBV3-1 (or the pseudogene TRBV3-2) and J is TRBJ2-1; D is unresolved. Per germline, CDR1 LGHDT and CDR2 YNNKEL (reference sequence). The CDR3 covers 12 residues. V was shortened by 1 base and J by 6 bases, with 4 bases between the two germline ends. The CDR3 is CASSQARNEQFF. CDR3 coding DNA: TGTGCCAGCAGCCAAGCTCGCAATGAGCAGTTCTTC.

The V call is TRBV13, the J call TRBJ1-2, with D possibly matching TRBD1 (6 bases). The CDR3 is 16 amino acids. Per germline, CDR1 PRHDT and CDR2 FYEKMQ (reference sequence). V shed 0 bases and J shed 6 bases, with 17 bases lying between them. Written as DNA, the CDR3 is TGTGCCAGCAGCTTAGGCCGCCTGGGGGCAGAGCATGGCTACACCTTC. As protein: CASSLGRLGAEHGYTF.

The V call is TRBV5-1, the J call TRBJ2-1; 7 bases align to TRBD2. Per the germline V gene, CDR1 is SGHRS and CDR2 is YFSETQ. There are 15 residues in the CDR3. The trim removed 5 bases at V and 5 bases at J, leaving 10 bases unmatched. The DNA for the CDR3 is TGCGCCAGCAGACTGACGGGGGAGGGAAACAATGAGCAGTTCTTC. The encoded protein is CASRLTGEGNNEQFF.

This rearrangement joins TRBV6-5 to TRBJ1-1; 8 nucleotides agree with TRBD1. Germline V CDR1 and CDR2: MNHEY, SVGAGI. The CDR3 loop spans 11 amino acids. The V and J ends lost 5 bases and 8 bases, in that order; junction bases with no gene match: 1. CDR3 sequence reads: CASSQGAEAFF. Written as DNA, the CDR3 is TGTGCCAGCAGTCAGGGGGCCGAAGCTTTCTTT.

About this clone: The sample holds other DNA sequences that translate to the same CDR3. CDR3 protein: CASSIGSSYEQYF. Written as DNA, the CDR3 is TGTGCCAGTAGTATTGGTAGCTCCTACGAGCAGTACTTC. The rearrangement uses TRBV19 and TRBJ2-7, with no clear D. The CDR3 is made up of 13 amino acids. V gave up 3 bases and J gave up 0 bases, with 6 bases separating them. Germline CDR1 is LNHDA and CDR2 is SQIVND (reference sequence). The full variable domain, rest sourced from reference TRBV19 and TRBJ2-7, is DGGITQSPKYLFRKEGQNVTLSCEQNLNHDAMYWYRQDPGQGLRLIYYSQIVNDFQKGDIAEGYSVSREKKESFPLTVTSAQKNPTAFYLCASSIGSSYEQYFGPGTRLTVT.

Note on this clone: The same CDR3 is also encoded by other DNA sequences in this sample. This chain uses TRBV18 with TRBJ2-7; TRBD2 matches at 11 bases. The germline V gene has CDR1 KGHSH and CDR2 LQKENI. J lost 3 bases, V lost 6 bases, and 4 bases had no gene match. The CDR3 totals 14 residues. The CDR3 sequence: CASSPGTSGYEQYF. The CDR3 DNA reads as TGTGCCAGCTCTCCCGGGACTAGCGGCTACGAGCAGTACTTC.

The rearrangement uses TRBV4-2 and TRBJ2-7, with 14 bases aligning to TRBD2. The CDR3 runs to 17 residues. V was clipped by 4 bases and J by 5 bases; unmatched bases: 10. Germline V gene sequence: CDR1 LGHNA, CDR2 YNFKEQ. The CDR3 region is CASSPTPGLAGDHEQYF. The CDR3 nucleotides are TGTGCCAGCAGCCCGACGCCGGGACTAGCGGGAGACCACGAGCAGTACTTC.

This clone was observed a handful of times. V usage is TRBV29-1 and J usage is TRBJ1-1; 7 nucleotides line up with TRBD1. The length of the CDR3 is 13 residues. V lost 5 bases, J lost 4 bases, and 7 bases stayed unmatched. Germline CDR1 and CDR2: SQVTM and ANQGSEA. CDR3 sequence: CSVLLSGGTEAFF. The CDR3 DNA reads as TGCAGCGTTTTGCTTTCAGGGGGCACTGAAGCTTTCTTT.

The sample holds one count of this clone. The chain uses TRBV18 and TRBJ2-7; no clear D. The V gene's germline CDR1 is KGHSH and CDR2 LQKENI. Trimming removed 4 bases from V and 2 bases from J, with 9 bases in between. CDR3 length equals 13 residues. The CDR3 DNA sequence: TGTGCCAGCTCACTCCTCAGGACCTACGAGCAGTACTTC. Translated: CASSLLRTYEQYF.

The chain employs TRBV7-3 and TRBJ2-2; a possible D gene is TRBD2 (6 bases). Per germline, CDR1 SGHTA and CDR2 FQGTGA. The CDR3 loop spans 15 amino acids. V lost 5 bases, J lost 3 bases, and 13 bases lay in between. The CDR3 coding sequence is TGTGCCAGCAGCGCTCTAGCGACTGACACCGGGGAGCTGTTTTTT. It is translated as CASSALATDTGELFF.

The V gene is TRBV7-8, the J gene TRBJ2-2; perhaps TRBD1 as D (5 bases). Between the trimmed V and J ends, which lost 0 bases and 2 bases, there was a span of 10 bases. Germline CDR1 SGHVS, CDR2 FQNEAQ. The CDR3 covers 16 residues. The CDR3: CASSLAYRINTGELFF. The CDR3 DNA is TGTGCCAGCAGCTTAGCTTACAGGATTAACACCGGGGAGCTGTTTTTT.

The chain joins TRBV4-3 to TRBJ2-2; TRBD2 matches at 10 bases. Germline CDR1 reads LGHNA; CDR2 reads YSLEER. The CDR3 has 17 amino acids. With V trimmed by 0 bases and J by 3 bases, 4 bases remained unmatched. For the CDR3, the DNA is TGCGCCAGCAGCCAAGAAACGGGACTAGCGTACACCGGGGAGCTGTTTTTT. It translates to CASSQETGLAYTGELFF.

The CDR3 nucleotides are TGTGCCAGCAGCTGGACAGGGGACAATCAGCCCCAGCATTTT. Protein product: CASSWTGDNQPQHF. The V and J genes are TRBV7-2 and TRBJ1-5; 9 bases align to TRBD1. Germline V CDR1 and CDR2: SGHTA, FQGNSA. Germline trimming cut 4 bases from V and 3 bases from J; bases unmatched to any gene: 1. The CDR3 loop spans 14 amino acids.

A few counts support this clone. The chain carries TRBV19 and TRBJ1-6; no firm D call. Germline CDR1 reads LNHDA; CDR2 reads SQIVND (reference sequence). Deletions cut 6 bases from V and 0 bases from J, with 18 bases between. CDR3 size: 18 residues. The CDR3 DNA follows: TGTGCCAGTAGGACCCTCACGGTGGGAGGCTCCTATAATTCACCCCTCCACTTT. Its translation is CASRTLTVGGSYNSPLHF.

The chain carries TRBV30 and TRBJ2-7, with TRBD2 matching 9 bases. The CDR3 is made up of 14 amino acids. Germline V gene lookup returns CDR1 GTSNPN and CDR2 SVGIG (reference sequence). Losses at the gene ends were 5 bases for V and 2 bases for J; bases not matched to a gene: 7. The CDR3, as DNA: TGTGCCTGGGGTCCGACTAGCGGTCCCTACGAGCAGTACTTC. It encodes CAWGPTSGPYEQYF.

This chain links TRBV19 with TRBJ1-4; D might be TRBD1 (6 bases). The CDR3 totals 15 residues. V was shortened by 7 bases and J by 4 bases, with 16 bases between the two germline ends. Germline V lookup: CDR1 LNHDA, CDR2 SQIVND (reference sequence). CDR3 sequence reads: CASKTGSSGNEKLFF. The CDR3 coding sequence is TGTGCCAGTAAAACAGGGTCTTCGGGTAATGAAAAACTGTTTTTT.

This chain uses TRBV18 with TRBJ2-3, with a tentative D call TRBD1 (7 bases). The CDR3 runs 17 residues. The V gene lost 2 bases and the J gene lost 4 bases, with 19 bases spanning the gap. Germline V gives CDR1 KGHSH, CDR2 LQKENI. DNA of the CDR3: TGTGCCAGCTCACCATGGGGGGAGACAGGGCAAGCAGATACGCAGTATTTT. This encodes CASSPWGETGQADTQYF.

V gene TRBV19 combines with J gene TRBJ2-7; 10 bases match TRBD2. The CDR3 sequence is 14 residues long. The trim removed 7 bases at V and 3 bases at J, leaving 6 bases unmatched. CDR1 is LNHDA, CDR2 SQIVND, per germline (reference sequence). The CDR3 protein is CASNPGTSVYEQYF. The CDR3 DNA sequence: TGTGCCAGTAATCCCGGGACTAGCGTCTACGAGCAGTACTTC.